This TCR beta chain was captured by sequencing in a study of blood T cell repertoires in COVID-19. Across the whole study: Sites in the United States, Italy and Spain provided acute and convalescent COVID-19 samples. T cells, B-cell-depleted T cells, or PBMCs supplied cDNA or gDNA.

This CDR3 is 11 amino acids long. Trimming removed 9 bases from V and 5 bases from J, with 6 bases in between. Germline-derived CDR1 and CDR2 are KGHDR and SFDVKD. Authors' data handling: For nucleated cells, counts were estimated from reference gene primer amplification. The repertoire was sequenced with immunoSEQ multiplex PCR; TCRdb's copy has only in-frame clones and lacks some. For V, J and clone size, that table is used; D and trimming come from the DNA. The sample carries 200,000 to 250,000 clones, 80% to 90% recorded once. The source is a man aged 50 to 60 with active or convalescent COVID-19. The chain couples TRBV24-1 to TRBJ2-2; D call uncertain. Specimen: peripheral blood. CDR3 residues: CATGQTGELFF. CDR3 nucleotide sequence: TGTGCCACCGGGCAAACCGGGGAGCTGTTTTTT.